This TCR beta chain comes out of a study of CD8 T cells in Susac syndrome (dated by TCRdb to between 2017 and 2020). Notes on the research overall: Whether CD8+ T cell activation and differentiation in Susac syndrome was antigen driven was tested using repertoire sequencing.

A few counts support this clonotype. Its antigen remains unidentified. One base away there is no much larger clone; base qualities are not given. RNA was extracted using the RNeasy kit, and about 0.45 to 1 microgram was reverse transcribed with random hexamers. The immunoSEQ multiplex PCR assay, covering 54 Vbeta and 13 Jbeta segments, was used to amplify TCR beta CDR3 regions. Bias from PCR amplification was corrected by using a synthetic template baseline for primer optimization and for computational correction. Regarding the original processing steps: Reads were annotated to V, D and J genes per IMGT and analyzed with immunoSEQ Analyzer, keeping only productive sequences. Clonality was calculated as one minus the Shannon entropy normalized by log2 of the number of productive unique sequences. For each patient and control, public and private clones were evaluated within the 100 most prevalent clones. Clones were defined as Susac-specific when absent from the healthy and MS cohorts, from roughly 1,000 published viral clones and from other ImmuneACCESS disease sequences. The public reads were reanalyzed by TCRdb: fastp trimming at Q25, MiXCR alignment, in-frame beta chains only. Each CDR3 protein gets just one entry, which takes the most common genes and DNA from the rows behind it. The V and J calls were not made by the authors but by TCRdb's processing. The sample records about 200,000 distinct CDR3 sequences, approximately 94% of which are singletons. The top ten clones comprise under 0.095% of the sample.

Study-wide conclusions, independent of this receptor: The study acknowledged that relatively few individuals were included in the TCR sequencing and HLA analysis.

The germline V gene (reference sequence) sets CDR1 to SEHNR and CDR2 to FQNEAQ. There are 13 amino acids in the CDR3, from cysteine to phenylalanine inclusive. Only the CDR3 DNA is retained, 39 bases long and in frame from the first base. V is clipped by 1 base and J by 7 bases, and the sequence between their germline boundaries is 7 bases long. High-throughput TCR beta sequencing profiled peripheral blood CD8+ and CD4+ T cells from healthy donors, Susac syndrome patients and multiple sclerosis patients. The multiple sclerosis controls were treatment-naive patients who had stable or active relapsing-remitting disease and met the revised McDonald criteria. Bulk CD8+ and CD4+ T cells were purified magnetically by negative isolation, whereas CD8+ TEMRA cells were enriched by FACS. Blood was drawn into EDTA tubes, processed within 24 hours, and PBMCs were isolated by density gradient centrifugation. PBMCs intended for TCR sequencing were cryopreserved in liquid nitrogen and thawed later in a water bath at 37 degrees C. The sorted or isolated CD4+, CD8+ and CD8+ TEMRA cells had a purity of 90% or higher.

Sequenced input: CD4+ T cells from PBMCs. This receptor chain uses TRBV7-9 and TRBJ2-2, and TRBD1 may be the D gene, going by 5 matching bases. This receptor was taken from a human donor with multiple sclerosis. The DNA reads as follows: TGTGCCAGCAGCTTAGAGGGGCGCGGGGAGCTGTTTTTT. Its amino acids are CASSLEGRGELFF.